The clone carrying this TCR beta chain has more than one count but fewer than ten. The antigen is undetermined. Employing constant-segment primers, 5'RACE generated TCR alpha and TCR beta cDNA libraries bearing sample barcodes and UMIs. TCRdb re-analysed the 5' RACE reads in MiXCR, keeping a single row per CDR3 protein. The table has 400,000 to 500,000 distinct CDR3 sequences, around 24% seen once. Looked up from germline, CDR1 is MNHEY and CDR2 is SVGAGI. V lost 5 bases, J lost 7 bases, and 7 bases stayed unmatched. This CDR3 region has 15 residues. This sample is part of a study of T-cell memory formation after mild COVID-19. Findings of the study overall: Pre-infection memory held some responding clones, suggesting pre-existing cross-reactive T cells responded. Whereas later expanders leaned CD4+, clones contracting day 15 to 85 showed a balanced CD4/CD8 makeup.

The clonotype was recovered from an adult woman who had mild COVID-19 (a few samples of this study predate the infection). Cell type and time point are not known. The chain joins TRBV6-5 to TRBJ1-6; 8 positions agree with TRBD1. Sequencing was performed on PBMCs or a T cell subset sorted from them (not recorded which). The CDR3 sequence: CASSTRGQVNSPLHF. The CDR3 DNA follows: TGTGCCAGCAGTACCCGGGGACAGGTCAATTCACCCCTCCACTTT.